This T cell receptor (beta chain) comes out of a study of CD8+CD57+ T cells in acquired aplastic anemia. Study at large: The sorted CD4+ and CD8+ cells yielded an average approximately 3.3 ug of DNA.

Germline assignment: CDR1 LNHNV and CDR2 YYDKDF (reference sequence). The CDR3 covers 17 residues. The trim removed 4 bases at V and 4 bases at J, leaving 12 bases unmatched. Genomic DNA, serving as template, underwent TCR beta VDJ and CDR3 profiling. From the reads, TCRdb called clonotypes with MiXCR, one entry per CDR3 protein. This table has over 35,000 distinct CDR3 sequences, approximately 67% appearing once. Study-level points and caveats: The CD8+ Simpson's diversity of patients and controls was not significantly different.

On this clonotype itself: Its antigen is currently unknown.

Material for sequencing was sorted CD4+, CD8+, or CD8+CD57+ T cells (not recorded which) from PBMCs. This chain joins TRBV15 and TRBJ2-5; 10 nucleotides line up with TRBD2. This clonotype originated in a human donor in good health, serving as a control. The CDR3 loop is CATSKLFDSGGSETQYF. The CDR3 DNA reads TGTGCCACCAGCAAGCTCTTTGATAGCGGGGGGTCAGAGACCCAGTACTTC.